Listed here are 8 T cell receptor beta chains from one sample, sequenced in a study of cytomegalovirus exposure and HLA in healthy donors. PCR primers comprised 60 Vbeta and 13 Jbeta primers. TCRdb's table, derived via immunoSEQ multiplex PCR, lists solely in-frame clones and lacks some. The sample holds about 120,000 clones, 77% seen once. The material sequenced was PBMCs. The receptors derive from a man aged 18 to 29 in good health and CMV-seropositive.

The V and J genes are TRBV15 and TRBJ1-4; 7 nucleotides line up with TRBD1. With 5 bases clipped from V and 0 bases from J, the junction kept 15 bases outside the gene matches. There are 19 residues in the CDR3. The germline CDR1 and CDR2 sequences are LNHNV and YYDKDF (reference sequence). The CDR3 spells CATSHYRGPTTATNEKLFF. In DNA, the CDR3 is TGTGCCACCAGCCACTACAGGGGCCCCACTACGGCAACTAATGAAAAACTGTTTTTT.

The chain couples TRBV4-1 to TRBJ2-1; 10 nucleotides agree with TRBD2. Trimming at V came to 0 bases and at J to 6 bases, leaving 8 bases not matched to a gene. From germline, CDR1 is MGHRA and CDR2 YSYEKL. The CDR3 totals 17 residues. The CDR3 coding sequence is TGCGCCAGCAGCCAAGATGTGAGCGGGAGGGTCGTCAATGAGCAGTTCTTC. The encoded protein is CASSQDVSGRVVNEQFF.

V is TRBV11-1 and J is TRBJ2-7; D gene unclear. V lost 5 bases and J 0 bases, leaving 11 bases between the germline ends. CDR1 is SGHAT, CDR2 FQDESV, per germline (reference sequence). The CDR3 sequence is 14 residues long. The CDR3 region has the DNA TGTGCCAGCAGCCGCGCAGGATCCTCCTACGAGCAGTACTTC. Its protein is CASSRAGSSYEQYF.

This clone was seen once. The junction does not match germline at one end; this may be a read error. This rearrangement joins TRBV6-6 to TRBJ2-6, with D possibly TRBD1 on 5 matching bases. The CDR3 has 15 amino acids. From germline, CDR1 is MNHNY and CDR2 SVGAGI (reference sequence). CDR3 DNA: TGTGCCAGCAGTCCACGGACGGCTGGGGCCAACGGCCTGACTTTC. Translated, it gives CASSPRTAGANGLTF.

V usage is TRBV5-6 and J usage is TRBJ1-2; 9 positions agree with TRBD1. This CDR3 comprises 14 residues. V shed 4 bases, J shed 3 bases, and the junction held 4 bases outside the gene matches. Germline V CDR1 and CDR2: SGHDT, YYEEEE. The CDR3 DNA sequence: TGTGCCAGCAGCCCCAGGACAGGGGACTATGGCTACACCTTC. Translated, it gives CASSPRTGDYGYTF.

The CDR3 is CASFSRGTEAFF. The CDR3 region has the DNA TGTGCCAGCTTCTCCAGGGGCACTGAAGCTTTCTTT. V is TRBV6-6 and J is TRBJ1-1; TRBD1 is a possible D gene (6 bases). With 8 bases removed from V and 4 bases from J, the gap between germline ends came to 11 bases. The germline V gene encodes CDR1 MNHNY and CDR2 SVGAGI (reference sequence). This CDR3 is 12 amino acids long.

The chain recombines TRBV19 with TRBJ1-1, with D perhaps TRBD1 (6 bases). The CDR3 totals 13 residues. Germline V gives CDR1 LNHDA, CDR2 SQIVND (reference sequence). Trimming left V 9 bases short and J 0 bases short, with 11 bases between. The CDR3 region has the DNA TGTGCCAGCTTGGACAGCCTGAACACTGAAGCTTTCTTT. Residues: CASLDSLNTEAFF.

The rearrangement links TRBV4-1 to TRBJ2-1; 10 nucleotides line up with TRBD1. Trimming took 1 base from V and 5 from J; bases not matched to a gene: 2. The CDR3 sequence is 15 residues long. The germline CDR1 and CDR2 sequences are MGHRA and YSYEKL. Here the CDR3 reads CASSQGQGADNEQFF. DNA of the CDR3: TGCGCCAGCAGCCAAGGACAGGGGGCGGACAATGAGCAGTTCTTC.